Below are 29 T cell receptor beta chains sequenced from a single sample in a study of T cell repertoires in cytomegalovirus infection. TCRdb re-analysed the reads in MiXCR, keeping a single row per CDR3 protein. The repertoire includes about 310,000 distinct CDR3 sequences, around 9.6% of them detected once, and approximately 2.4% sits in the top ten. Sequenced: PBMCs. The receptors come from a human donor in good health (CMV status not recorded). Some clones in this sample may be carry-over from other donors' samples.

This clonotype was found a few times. The CDR3 loop is CASRATGETQYF. CDR3 nucleotide sequence: TGTGCCAGCCGCGCTACAGGGGAGACCCAGTACTTC. The rearrangement uses TRBV4-2 and TRBJ2-5; TRBD1 is a possible D gene (6 bases). CDR1 and CDR2 from the germline V gene are LGHNA and YNFKEQ. This CDR3 has 12 residues. V was clipped by 8 bases and J by 5 bases, with 12 bases between them.

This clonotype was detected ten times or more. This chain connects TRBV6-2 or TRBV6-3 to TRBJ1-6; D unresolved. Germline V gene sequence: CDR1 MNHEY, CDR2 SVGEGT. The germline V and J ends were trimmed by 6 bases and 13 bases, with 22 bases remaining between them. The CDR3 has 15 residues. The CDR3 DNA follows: TGTGCCAGCAGCCCCGCCGGGTTCACATTTGGTCCCCTCCACTTT. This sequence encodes CASSPAGFTFGPLHF.

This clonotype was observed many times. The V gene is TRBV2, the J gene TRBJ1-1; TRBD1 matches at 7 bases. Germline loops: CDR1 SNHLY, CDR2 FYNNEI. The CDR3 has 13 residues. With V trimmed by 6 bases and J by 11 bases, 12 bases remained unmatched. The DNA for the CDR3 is TGTGCCAGCAGCAAAAGACAGGGTTTGCGTGCTTTCTTT. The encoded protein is CASSKRQGLRAFF.

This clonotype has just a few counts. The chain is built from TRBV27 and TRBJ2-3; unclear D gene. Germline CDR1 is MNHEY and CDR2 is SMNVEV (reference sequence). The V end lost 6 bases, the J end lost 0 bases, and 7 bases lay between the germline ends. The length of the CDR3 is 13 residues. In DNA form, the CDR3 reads TGTGCCAGCAGGATGCTTAGCACAGATACGCAGTATTTT. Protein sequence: CASRMLSTDTQYF.

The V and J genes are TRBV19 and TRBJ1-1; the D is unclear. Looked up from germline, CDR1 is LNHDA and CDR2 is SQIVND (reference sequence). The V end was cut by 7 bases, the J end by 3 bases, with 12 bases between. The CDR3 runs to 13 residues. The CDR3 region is CASNPGPHTEAFF. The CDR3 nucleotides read TGTGCCAGTAATCCGGGTCCCCACACTGAAGCTTTCTTT.

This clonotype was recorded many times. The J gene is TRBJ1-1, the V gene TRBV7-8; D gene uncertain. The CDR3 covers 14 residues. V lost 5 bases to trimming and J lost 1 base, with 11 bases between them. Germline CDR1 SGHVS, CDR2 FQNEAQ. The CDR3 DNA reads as TGTGCCAGCAGCCCCTGGACCGAGAACACTGAAGCTTTCTTT. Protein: CASSPWTENTEAFF. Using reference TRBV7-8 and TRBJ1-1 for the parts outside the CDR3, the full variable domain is GAGVSQSPRYKVAKRGQDVALRCDPISGHVSLFWYQQALGQGPEFLTYFQNEAQLDKSGLPSDRFFAERPEGSVSTLKIQRTQQEDSAVYLCASSPWTENTEAFFGQGTRLTVV.

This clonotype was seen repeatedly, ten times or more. In DNA, the CDR3 is TGTGCCACCAGCAGGTCCGACATGAACACTGAAGCTTTCTTT. Its protein is CATSRSDMNTEAFF. The V and J genes are TRBV15 and TRBJ1-1; D remains ambiguous. Germline V gives CDR1 LNHNV, CDR2 YYDKDF (reference sequence). Trimming removed 3 bases at V and 0 bases at J, with 8 bases between. The CDR3 runs to 14 residues.

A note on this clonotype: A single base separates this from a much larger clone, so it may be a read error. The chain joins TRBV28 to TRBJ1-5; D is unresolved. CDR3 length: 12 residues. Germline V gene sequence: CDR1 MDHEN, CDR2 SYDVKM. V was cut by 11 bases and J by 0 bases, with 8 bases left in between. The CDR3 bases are TGTGCCCACGCAGCTAGCAATCAGCCCCAGCATTTT. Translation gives CAHAASNQPQHF.

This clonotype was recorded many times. DNA of the CDR3: TGCGCCAGCACTATCGGGGGCAGGGGGTGGAATCAGCCCCAGCATTTT. This gives the protein CASTIGGRGWNQPQHF. This chain joins TRBV10-2 and TRBJ1-5; 7 bases map to TRBD1. The CDR3 is made up of 16 amino acids. V was clipped by 7 bases and J by 4 bases; unmatched bases: 13. Germline V CDR1 and CDR2: WSHSY, SAAADI.

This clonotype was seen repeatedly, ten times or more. The DNA of the CDR3 is TGTGCCAGCAGTTCTTCCGGGACAGGGACGTATGGCTACACCTTC. Encoded protein: CASSSSGTGTYGYTF. The chain combines TRBV28 with TRBJ1-2; the match to TRBD1 covers 9 bases. The CDR3 consists of 15 residues. V lost 4 bases, J lost 5 bases, and 8 bases stayed unmatched. Germline V gene sequence: CDR1 MDHEN, CDR2 SYDVKM.

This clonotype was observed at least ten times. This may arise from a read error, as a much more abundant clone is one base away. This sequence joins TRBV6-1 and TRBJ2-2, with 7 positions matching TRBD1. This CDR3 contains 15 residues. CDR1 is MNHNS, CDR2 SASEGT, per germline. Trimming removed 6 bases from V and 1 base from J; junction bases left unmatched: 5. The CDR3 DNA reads TGTGCCAGCAGCCCGGGACAGCGGAACACCGGGGAGCTGTTTTTT. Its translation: CASSPGQRNTGELFF.

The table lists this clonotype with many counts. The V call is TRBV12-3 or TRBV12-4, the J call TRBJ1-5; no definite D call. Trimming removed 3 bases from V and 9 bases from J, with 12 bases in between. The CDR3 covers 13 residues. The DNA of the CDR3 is TGTGCCAGCAGTTTCGGCCCGAACCGGCCCCAGCATTTT. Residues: CASSFGPNRPQHF.

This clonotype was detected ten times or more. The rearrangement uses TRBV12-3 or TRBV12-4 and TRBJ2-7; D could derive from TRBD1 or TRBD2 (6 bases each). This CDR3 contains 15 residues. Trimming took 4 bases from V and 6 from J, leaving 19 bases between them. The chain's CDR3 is CASSSSGARWVEQYF. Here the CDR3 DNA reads TGTGCCAGCAGTTCCTCGGGGGCCCGTTGGGTCGAGCAGTACTTC.

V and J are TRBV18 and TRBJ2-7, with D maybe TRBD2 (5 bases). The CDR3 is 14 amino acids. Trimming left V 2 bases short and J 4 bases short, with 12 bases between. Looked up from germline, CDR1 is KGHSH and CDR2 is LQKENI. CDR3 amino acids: CASSPIIGGYEQYV. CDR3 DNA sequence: TGTGCCAGCTCACCAATCATAGGCGGGTACGAGCAGTACGTC.

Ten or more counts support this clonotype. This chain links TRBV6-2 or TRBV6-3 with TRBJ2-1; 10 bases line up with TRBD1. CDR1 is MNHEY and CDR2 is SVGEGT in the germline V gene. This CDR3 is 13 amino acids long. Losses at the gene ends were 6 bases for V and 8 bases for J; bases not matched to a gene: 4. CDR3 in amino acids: CASRGQGNDEQFF. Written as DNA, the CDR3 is TGTGCCAGCAGGGGACAGGGGAACGATGAGCAGTTCTTC.

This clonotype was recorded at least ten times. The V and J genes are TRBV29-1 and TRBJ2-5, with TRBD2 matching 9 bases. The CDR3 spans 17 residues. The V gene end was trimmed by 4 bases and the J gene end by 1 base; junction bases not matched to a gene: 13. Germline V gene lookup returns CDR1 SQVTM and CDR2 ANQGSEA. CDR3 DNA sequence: TGCAGCGTTGCGGGTGACGAGCGGGGGGCCTCCCAAGAGACCCAGTACTTC. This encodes CSVAGDERGASQETQYF.

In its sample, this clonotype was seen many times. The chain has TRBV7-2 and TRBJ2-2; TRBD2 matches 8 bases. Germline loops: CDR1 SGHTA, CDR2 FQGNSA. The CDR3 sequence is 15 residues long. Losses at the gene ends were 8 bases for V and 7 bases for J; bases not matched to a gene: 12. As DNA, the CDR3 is TGTGCCAGCGGCCGAGAGGCGGGGGGTCGCGGGGAGCTGTTTTTT. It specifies CASGREAGGRGELFF. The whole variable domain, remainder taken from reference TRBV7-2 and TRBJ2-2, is GAGVSQSPSNKVTEKGKDVELRCDPISGHTALYWYRQSLGQGLEFLIYFQGNSAPDKSGLPSDRFSAERTGGSVSTLTIQRTQQEDSAVYLCASGREAGGRGELFFGEGSRLTVL.

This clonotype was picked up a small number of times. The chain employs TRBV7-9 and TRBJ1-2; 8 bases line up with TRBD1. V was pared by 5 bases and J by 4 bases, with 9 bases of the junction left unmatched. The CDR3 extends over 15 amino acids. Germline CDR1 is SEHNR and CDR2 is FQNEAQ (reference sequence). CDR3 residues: CASSIGQGLGYGYTF. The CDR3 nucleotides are TGTGCCAGCAGCATTGGACAGGGTCTGGGCTATGGCTACACCTTC.

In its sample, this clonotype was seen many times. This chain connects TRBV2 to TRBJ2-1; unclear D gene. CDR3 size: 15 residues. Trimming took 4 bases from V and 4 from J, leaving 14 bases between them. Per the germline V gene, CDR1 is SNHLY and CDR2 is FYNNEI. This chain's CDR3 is CASSGAVRLYNEQFF. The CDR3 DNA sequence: TGTGCCAGCAGTGGGGCCGTTCGACTTTACAATGAGCAGTTCTTC.

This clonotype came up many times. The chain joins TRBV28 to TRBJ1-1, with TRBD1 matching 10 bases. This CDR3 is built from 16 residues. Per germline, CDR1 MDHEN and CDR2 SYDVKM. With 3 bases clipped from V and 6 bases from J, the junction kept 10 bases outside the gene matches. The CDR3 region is CASSLGTGALRAEAFF. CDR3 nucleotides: TGTGCCAGCAGTTTGGGGACAGGGGCCTTGAGGGCTGAAGCTTTCTTT.

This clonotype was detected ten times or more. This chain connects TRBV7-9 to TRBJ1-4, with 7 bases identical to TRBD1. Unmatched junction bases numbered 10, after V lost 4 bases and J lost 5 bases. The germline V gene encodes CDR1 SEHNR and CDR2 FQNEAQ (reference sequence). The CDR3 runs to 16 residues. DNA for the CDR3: TGTGCCAGCAGCTACGCGGACAGGCCTAAGAATGAAAAACTGTTTTTT. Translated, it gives CASSYADRPKNEKLFF.

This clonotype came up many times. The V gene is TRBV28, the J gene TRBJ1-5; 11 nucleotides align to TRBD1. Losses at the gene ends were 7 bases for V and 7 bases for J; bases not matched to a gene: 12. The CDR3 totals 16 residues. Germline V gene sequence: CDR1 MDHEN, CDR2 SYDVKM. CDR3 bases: TGTGCCAGCACCCCCGGGGGACAGGGGGAGGGACAGCCCCAGCATTTT. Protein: CASTPGGQGEGQPQHF.

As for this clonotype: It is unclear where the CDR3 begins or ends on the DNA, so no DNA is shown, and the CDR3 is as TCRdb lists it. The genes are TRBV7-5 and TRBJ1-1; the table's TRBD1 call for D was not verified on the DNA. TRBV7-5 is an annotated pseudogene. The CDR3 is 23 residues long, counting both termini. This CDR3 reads CISVSEASVRQGMIIIPRPEAFF.

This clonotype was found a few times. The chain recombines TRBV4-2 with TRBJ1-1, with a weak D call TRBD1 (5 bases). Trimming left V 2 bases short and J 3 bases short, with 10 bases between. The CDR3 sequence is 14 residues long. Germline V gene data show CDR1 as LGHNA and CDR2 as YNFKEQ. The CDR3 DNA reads TGTGCCAGCAGCCAAAGCAAAGGGGACACTGAAGCTTTCTTT. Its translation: CASSQSKGDTEAFF.

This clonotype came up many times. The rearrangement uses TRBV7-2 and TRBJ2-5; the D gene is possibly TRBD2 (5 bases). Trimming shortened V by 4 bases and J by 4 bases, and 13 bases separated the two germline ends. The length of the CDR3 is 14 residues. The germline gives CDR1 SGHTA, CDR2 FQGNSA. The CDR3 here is CASSSLFGVETQYF. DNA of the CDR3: TGTGCCAGCAGCTCCCTCTTCGGGGTAGAGACCCAGTACTTC. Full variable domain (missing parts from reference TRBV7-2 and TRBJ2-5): GAGVSQSPSNKVTEKGKDVELRCDPISGHTALYWYRQSLGQGLEFLIYFQGNSAPDKSGLPSDRFSAERTGGSVSTLTIQRTQQEDSAVYLCASSSLFGVETQYFGPGTRLLVL.

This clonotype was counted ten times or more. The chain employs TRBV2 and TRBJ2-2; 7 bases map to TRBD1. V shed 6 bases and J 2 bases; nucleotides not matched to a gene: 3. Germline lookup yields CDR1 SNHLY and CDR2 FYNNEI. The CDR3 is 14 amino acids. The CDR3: CASSRQGNTGELFF. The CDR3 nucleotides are TGTGCCAGCAGCCGACAGGGTAACACCGGGGAGCTGTTTTTT. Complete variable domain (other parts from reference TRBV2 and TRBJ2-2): EPEVTQTPSHQVTQMGQEVILRCVPISNHLYFYWYRQILGQKVEFLVSFYNNEISEKSEIFDDQFSVERPDGSNFTLKIRSTKLEDSAMYFCASSRQGNTGELFFGEGSRLTVL.

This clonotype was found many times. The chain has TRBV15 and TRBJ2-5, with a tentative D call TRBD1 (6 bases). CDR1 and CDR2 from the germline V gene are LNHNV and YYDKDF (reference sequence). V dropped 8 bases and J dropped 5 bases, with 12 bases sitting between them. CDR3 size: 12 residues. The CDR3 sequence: CATGTGSETQYF. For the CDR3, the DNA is TGTGCCACCGGCACAGGGAGTGAGACCCAGTACTTC. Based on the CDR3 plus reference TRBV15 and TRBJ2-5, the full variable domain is DAMVIQNPRYQVTQFGKPVTLSCSQTLNHNVMYWYQQKSSQAPKLLFHYYDKDFNNEADTPDNFQSRRPNTSFCFLDIRSPGLGDTAMYLCATGTGSETQYFGPGTRLLVL.

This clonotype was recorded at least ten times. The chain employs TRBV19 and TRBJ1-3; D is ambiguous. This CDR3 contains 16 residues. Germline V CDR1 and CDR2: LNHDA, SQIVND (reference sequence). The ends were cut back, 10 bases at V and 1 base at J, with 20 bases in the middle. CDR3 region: CATAPLTRWSGNTIYF. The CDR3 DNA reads TGTGCCACCGCTCCCTTGACAAGATGGTCTGGAAACACCATATATTTT.

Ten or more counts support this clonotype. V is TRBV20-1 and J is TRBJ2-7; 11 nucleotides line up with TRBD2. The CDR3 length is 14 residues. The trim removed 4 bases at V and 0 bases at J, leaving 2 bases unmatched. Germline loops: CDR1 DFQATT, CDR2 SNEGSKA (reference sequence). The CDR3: CSATSGRSSYEQYV. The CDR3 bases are TGCAGTGCTACTAGCGGGAGGAGCTCCTACGAGCAGTACGTC.